A single sample is the source of the 15 T cell receptor beta chains below, sequenced in a study of shared clonotypes between healthy human individuals. Sequenced by immunoSEQ multiplex PCR; TCRdb stores in-frame clones only, minus some. This table holds about 1.1 million clones, 60% to 85% found once. Input material: memory CD4+ T cells from PBMCs. Subset denoted: CD45RA-negative fraction. The receptors derive from a man aged 18 to 29 in good health. Some clones in this sample may be carry-over from other donors' samples.

This chain links TRBV27 with TRBJ2-2, with TRBD2 identical over 10 bases. CDR1 is MNHEY, CDR2 SMNVEV, per germline (reference sequence). The CDR3 extends over 15 amino acids. The V segment lost 5 bases and the J segment 7 bases; nucleotides outside the gene matches: 7. CDR3: CASSLLAGADGELFF. The DNA for the CDR3 is TGTGCCAGCAGTCTCCTAGCGGGAGCGGACGGGGAGCTGTTTTTT.

CDR3: CASSAQGPPYEQYF. The CDR3 bases are TGTGCCAGCAGCGCCCAGGGTCCCCCCTACGAGCAGTACTTC. V and J are TRBV6-5 and TRBJ2-7; weak D call: TRBD1 (5 bases). V was clipped by 6 bases and J by 2 bases, with 14 bases between them. The germline V gene has CDR1 MNHEY and CDR2 SVGAGI. This CDR3 spans 14 amino acids.

As concerns this clone: One base away lies a much larger clone, so this may be a sequencing read error. The same CDR3 is also encoded by other DNA sequences in this sample. The rearrangement joins TRBV28 to TRBJ2-7; tentatively, D is TRBD1 (6 bases). Trimming took off 2 bases at V and 0 bases at J, with 11 bases between the two ends. The CDR3 is 15 residues long. The germline V gene encodes CDR1 MDHEN and CDR2 SYDVKM. CDR3 nucleotides: TGTGCCAGCAGTTTAAGGGGGACAATCTCCTACGAGCAGTACTTC. Translation: CASSLRGTISYEQYF.

CDR3 residues: CAWSLQQGYEQFF. The CDR3 DNA reads TGTGCCTGGAGTCTCCAACAGGGGTATGAGCAGTTCTTC. The gene calls are TRBV30 and TRBJ2-1; 7 bases are a match to TRBD1. The CDR3 has 13 residues. Germline-derived CDR1 and CDR2 are GTSNPN and SVGIG (reference sequence). V lost 2 bases and J lost 8; bases outside the gene matches: 6.

As for this clone: Given a much more abundant clone one base away, this may be a read error. The CDR3 sequence is CAWTRGHQAVAGELSF. The CDR3 bases are TGTGCCTGGACTCGAGGACACCAGGCCGTCGCCGGGGAGCTGTCTTTT. The V and J genes are TRBV30 and TRBJ2-2; the D gene could be TRBD1 or TRBD2 (5 bases each). This CDR3 is 16 amino acids long. Germline loops: CDR1 GTSNPN, CDR2 SVGIG (reference sequence).

J is TRBJ2-3 and V is TRBV28; 9 bases are shared with TRBD2. Germline CDR1 is MDHEN and CDR2 is SYDVKM. V shed 9 bases and J 0 bases; nucleotides not matched to a gene: 19. There are 19 residues in the CDR3. The chain's CDR3 is CASHPVAGVGDTSTDTQYF. Written as DNA, the CDR3 is TGTGCCAGTCACCCCGTAGCGGGAGTGGGGGATACTAGCACAGATACGCAGTATTTT.

Points on this clone: Different DNA sequences within this sample yield the same CDR3. CDR3 coding DNA: TGTGCCAGCTCACCTAATACCAGGGCCGGGGAGCTGTTTTTT. It translates to CASSPNTRAGELFF. The chain recombines TRBV18 with TRBJ2-2; TRBD1 might be the D (5 bases). This CDR3 is built from 14 residues. The V gene's germline CDR1 is KGHSH and CDR2 LQKENI. Deletions cut 3 bases from V and 6 bases from J, with 11 bases between.

The chain carries TRBV29-1 and TRBJ2-3; 12 positions agree with TRBD1. Germline lookup yields CDR1 SQVTM and CDR2 ANQGSEA. Trimming took 6 bases from V and 4 from J; bases not matched to a gene: 11. This CDR3 contains 16 residues. CDR3 sequence reads: CSVQNSGTGGADTQYF. In DNA form, the CDR3 reads TGCAGCGTCCAAAACTCGGGGACAGGGGGCGCAGATACGCAGTATTTT.

The genes are TRBV28 and TRBJ2-7, with D possibly being TRBD1 (5 bases). Per the germline V gene, CDR1 is MDHEN and CDR2 is SYDVKM. Trimming removed 6 bases from V and 3 bases from J, with 18 bases in between. The length of the CDR3 is 15 residues. CDR3 coding DNA: TGTGCCAGCAGCTCGGACGATAGACAGTTCTACGAGCAGTACTTC. It is translated as CASSSDDRQFYEQYF.

The chain employs TRBV29-1 and TRBJ1-3; a weak D match, TRBD1 (5 bases). The V gene's germline CDR1 is SQVTM and CDR2 ANQGSEA. CDR3 size: 11 residues. The CDR3 is CGGGGYNTIYF. The CDR3 DNA is TGCGGGGGGGGTGGCTACAACACCATATATTTT.

In nucleotides, the CDR3 is TGTGCCAGCAGCTTAGCGAGAGCAGCAGATACGCAGTATTTT. Protein sequence: CASSLARAADTQYF. The chain has TRBV5-4 and TRBJ2-3; D not certain. The CDR3 extends over 14 amino acids. The V end lost 2 bases, the J end lost 4 bases, and 11 bases lay between the germline ends. Germline loops: CDR1 SGHNT, CDR2 YYREEE (reference sequence).

A note on this clone: This sample also contains other DNA sequences that code for the same CDR3. The V call is TRBV28, the J call TRBJ1-5; 8 bases match TRBD1. The CDR3 has 14 amino acids. The germline CDR1 and CDR2 sequences are MDHEN and SYDVKM. J lost 4 bases, V lost 6 bases, and 5 bases had no gene match. CDR3: CASSSGQGNQPQHF. CDR3 nucleotides: TGTGCCAGCAGCTCTGGACAGGGAAATCAGCCCCAGCATTTT.

This clone was detected only once. Here the CDR3 DNA reads TGTGCCAGCAGGGCTCTTAAGACAGGGGGCCGTGGCTACACCTTC. The encoded protein is CASRALKTGGRGYTF. The rearrangement links TRBV5-6 to TRBJ1-2; 10 nucleotides match TRBD1. The CDR3 contains 15 residues. Per the germline V gene, CDR1 is SGHDT and CDR2 is YYEEEE. The J segment lost 7 bases and the V segment lost 5 bases, leaving 11 bases of the junction unmatched.

This clone was recorded only once. The chain uses TRBV10-3 and TRBJ1-5; no clear D gene. In germline, CDR1 is ENHRY, CDR2 SYGVKD. The CDR3 is 15 amino acids. Trimming cost V 2 bases and J 0 bases, with 8 bases left between them. The CDR3 spells CAISEGVHSNQPQHF. The DNA of the CDR3 is TGTGCCATCAGTGAGGGAGTTCATAGCAATCAGCCCCAGCATTTT.

This chain joins TRBV5-5 and TRBJ1-4, with D possibly being TRBD1 (5 bases). Germline V gene data show CDR1 as SGHKS and CDR2 as YYEKEE (reference sequence). V lost 0 bases, J lost 3 bases, and 12 bases lay in between. The CDR3 length is 16 residues. The CDR3 loop reads CASSLDRWTSNEKLFF. In DNA form, the CDR3 reads TGTGCCAGCAGCTTGGACAGGTGGACTTCTAATGAAAAACTGTTTTTT.